These 11 T cell receptor beta chains were all obtained from the same sample, sequenced in a study of blood T cell repertoires in COVID-19. Sequencing used immunoSEQ multiplex PCR; TCRdb keeps in-frame clones, though not all of them. The sample comprises approximately 190,000 clones, roughly 80% of which are singletons, and 4% to 6.5% rests with the top ten. The specimen sequenced was PBMCs or T cells enriched from blood (not recorded which). These receptors all come from a woman aged 55 to 70 with acute COVID-19.

This clone occurred a few times. The chain carries TRBV12-3 or TRBV12-4 and TRBJ2-1, with TRBD1 matching over 7 bases. CDR3 length equals 13 residues. The V gene end was trimmed by 5 bases and the J gene end by 6 bases; junction bases not matched to a gene: 4. CDR3 bases: TGTGCCAGCAGTAGTAGACAGGGCAATGAGCAGTTCTTC. Translating it yields CASSSRQGNEQFF.

V is TRBV6-5 and J is TRBJ2-7; 10 nucleotides match TRBD2. CDR3 length: 16 amino acids. From germline, CDR1 is MNHEY and CDR2 SVGAGI. With 0 bases clipped from V and 2 bases from J, the junction kept 4 bases outside the gene matches. The CDR3 spells CASSYSSAGGTYEQYF. The DNA of the CDR3 is TGTGCCAGCAGTTACTCCTCAGCGGGAGGGACCTACGAGCAGTACTTC.

The CDR3: CAISPEGATIYF. The CDR3 bases are TGTGCCATCAGCCCCGAGGGGGCCACCATATATTTT. The J gene is TRBJ1-3, the V gene TRBV10-3; the match to TRBD1 covers 7 bases. This CDR3 contains 12 residues. V shed 6 bases and J 9 bases; nucleotides not matched to a gene: 5. The V gene's germline CDR1 is ENHRY and CDR2 SYGVKD.

In its sample, this clone was seen many times. The rearrangement uses TRBV19 and TRBJ2-3; a weak D match, TRBD1 (6 bases). Germline V gene data show CDR1 as LNHDA and CDR2 as SQIVND (reference sequence). There are 15 residues in the CDR3. Deletions cut 6 bases from V and 4 bases from J, with 17 bases between. The DNA of the CDR3 is TGTGCCAGTAGCCCAATGCCAGGGGCCCCAGATACGCAGTATTTT. It encodes CASSPMPGAPDTQYF.

The chain recombines TRBV27 with TRBJ1-5, with D unclear. The CDR3 covers 14 residues. Per germline, CDR1 MNHEY and CDR2 SMNVEV (reference sequence). With 6 bases removed from V and 5 bases from J, the gap between germline ends came to 14 bases. The CDR3 nucleotides are TGTGCCAGCAGCCTGCAAGCCTCCTATCAGCCCCAGCATTTT. Translation: CASSLQASYQPQHF.

The chain joins TRBV7-2 to TRBJ1-2; D gene uncertain. Germline V gene data show CDR1 as SGHTA and CDR2 as FQGNSA. Trimming stripped 1 base from V and 5 bases from J, with 8 bases between. CDR3 length: 13 amino acids. CDR3 in DNA: TGTGCCAGCAGCTTAGTTTCGGAGTATGGCTACACCTTC. Its translation is CASSLVSEYGYTF. Full variable domain (remainder filled in from reference TRBV7-2 and TRBJ1-2): GAGVSQSPSNKVTEKGKDVELRCDPISGHTALYWYRQSLGQGLEFLIYFQGNSAPDKSGLPSDRFSAERTGGSVSTLTIQRTQQEDSAVYLCASSLVSEYGYTFGSGTRLTVV.

The V call is TRBV6-2 or TRBV6-3, the J call TRBJ1-1; the match to TRBD1 covers 8 bases. Per germline, CDR1 MNHEY and CDR2 SVGEGT. Unmatched junction bases numbered 9, after V lost 4 bases and J lost 5 bases. The CDR3 runs to 15 residues. The CDR3 reads CASSSVYQGATEAFF. The CDR3 nucleotides are TGTGCCAGCAGTTCGGTTTATCAGGGGGCTACTGAAGCTTTCTTT.

This chain connects TRBV7-9 to TRBJ2-2; 13 bases fit TRBD2. The CDR3 runs 18 residues. Trimming removed 4 bases from V and 5 bases from J; junction bases left unmatched: 10. Looked up from germline, CDR1 is SEHNR and CDR2 is FQNEAQ (reference sequence). CDR3 loop: CASSSTGTSGERTGELFF. The CDR3 region has the DNA TGTGCCAGCAGCTCGACGGGGACTAGCGGGGAAAGGACCGGGGAGCTGTTTTTT.

This chain connects TRBV30 to TRBJ1-1; TRBD1 might be the D (6 bases). CDR3 length: 14 amino acids. Germline loops: CDR1 GTSNPN, CDR2 SVGIG (reference sequence). V lost 1 base, J lost 3 bases, and 12 bases lay in between. Here the CDR3 reads CAWSAKGGHTEAFF. CDR3 DNA sequence: TGTGCCTGGAGTGCAAAGGGGGGGCACACTGAAGCTTTCTTT.

This chain links TRBV3-1 (or the pseudogene TRBV3-2) with TRBJ1-5; D is uncertain. Trimming removed 0 bases from V and 3 bases from J, with 12 bases in between. Germline V gives CDR1 LGHDT, CDR2 YNNKEL (reference sequence). The CDR3 has 16 residues. The CDR3 is CASSQDQGGPNQPQHF. CDR3 nucleotide sequence: TGTGCCAGCAGCCAAGATCAAGGAGGGCCCAATCAGCCCCAGCATTTT.

CDR3 loop: CATSDWRGGLLNEQYF. Here the CDR3 DNA reads TGTGCCACCAGTGATTGGAGGGGGGGTCTTCTGAACGAGCAGTACTTC. The V and J genes are TRBV24-1 and TRBJ2-7; D might be TRBD2 (7 bases). V was clipped by 2 bases and J by 5 bases, with 18 bases between them. Germline loops: CDR1 KGHDR, CDR2 SFDVKD. This CDR3 comprises 16 residues.